This TCR beta chain appears in the sequencing data of a study of T cells after yellow fever vaccination. From germline, CDR1 is DFQATT and CDR2 SNEGSKA (reference sequence). CDR3 length: 16 amino acids. V was clipped by 4 bases and J by 1 base; unmatched bases: 10. In TCRdb, the 5' RACE reads were re-called with MiXCR into one record per CDR3 protein. The table has some 350,000 distinct CDR3 sequences, roughly 11% seen once; the top ten hold less than 20%. This chain joins TRBV20-1 and TRBJ2-3, with TRBD1 matching over 8 bases. The origin of this receptor is a man younger than 35 who received the YFV17D yellow fever vaccine. Sequenced material: PBMCs, taken on the day of the first yellow fever vaccination. The CDR3 spells CSAKTRTGYGTDTQYF. In DNA form, the CDR3 reads TGCAGTGCTAAGACTAGGACAGGGTACGGCACAGATACGCAGTATTTT.